The TCR beta chain under discussion was sequenced for a study of breast tumors, draining lymph nodes, adjacent tissues. Broader study findings: Tumor T cell lymph node origin was a supported hypothesis, not proven. Compared with lymph nodes, tumors were less diverse; compared with nontumor tissue, more.

The lymph nodes were axillary draining lymph nodes from breast cancer patients. This clonotype was seen ten or more times. Its antigen is not known. Trimming shortened V by 4 bases and J by 2 bases, and 16 bases separated the two germline ends. The length of the CDR3 is 15 residues. The germline V gene encodes CDR1 SQVTM and CDR2 ANQGSEA. One entry per CDR3 protein results from TCRdb running MiXCR on the multiplex PCR reads. The sample contains under 300,000 distinct CDR3 sequences, roughly a third of which appear only once. This receptor was obtained from a female donor with breast cancer. Some clones in this sample may be carry-over from other donors' samples. The source material was axillary lymph node tissue. V is TRBV29-1 and J is TRBJ2-3; no definite D call. The CDR3 DNA is TGCAGCGTTGTGTGGTCTAACGGTCCCACAGATACGCAGTATTTT. It translates to CSVVWSNGPTDTQYF.